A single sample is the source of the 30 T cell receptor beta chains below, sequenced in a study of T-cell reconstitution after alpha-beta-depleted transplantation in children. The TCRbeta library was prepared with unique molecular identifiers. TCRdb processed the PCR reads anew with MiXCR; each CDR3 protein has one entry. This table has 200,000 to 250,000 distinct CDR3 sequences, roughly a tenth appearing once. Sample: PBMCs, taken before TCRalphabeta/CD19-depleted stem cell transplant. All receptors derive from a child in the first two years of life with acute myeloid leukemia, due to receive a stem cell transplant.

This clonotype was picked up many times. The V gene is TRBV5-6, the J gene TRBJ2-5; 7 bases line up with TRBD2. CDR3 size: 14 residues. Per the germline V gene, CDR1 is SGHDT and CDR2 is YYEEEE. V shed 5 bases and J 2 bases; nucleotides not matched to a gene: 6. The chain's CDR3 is CASRRDYQQETQYF. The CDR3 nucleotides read TGTGCCAGCAGGCGGGACTATCAACAAGAGACCCAGTACTTC.

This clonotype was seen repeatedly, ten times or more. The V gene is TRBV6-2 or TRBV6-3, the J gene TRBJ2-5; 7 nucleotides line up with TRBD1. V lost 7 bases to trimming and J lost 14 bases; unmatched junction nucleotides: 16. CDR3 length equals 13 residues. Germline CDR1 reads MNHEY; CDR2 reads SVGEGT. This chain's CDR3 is CASIYLFDRVYYF. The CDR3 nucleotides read TGTGCCAGCATCTATCTCTTCGACAGGGTCTATTACTTC.

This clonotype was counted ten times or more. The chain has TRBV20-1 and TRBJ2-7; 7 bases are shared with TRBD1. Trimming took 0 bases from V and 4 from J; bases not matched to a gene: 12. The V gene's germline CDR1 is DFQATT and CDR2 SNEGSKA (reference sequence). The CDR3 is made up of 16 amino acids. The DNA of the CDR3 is TGCAGTGCTAGAGAGAGGCGACAGGGTTGGGAGTACGAGCAGTACTTC. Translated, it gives CSARERRQGWEYEQYF.

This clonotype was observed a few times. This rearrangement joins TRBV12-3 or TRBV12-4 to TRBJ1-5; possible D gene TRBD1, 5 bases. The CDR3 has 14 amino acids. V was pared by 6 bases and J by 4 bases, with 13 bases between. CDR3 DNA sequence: TGTGCCAGCAGGGCCGCTGGGGGGAATCAGCCCCAGCATTTT. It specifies CASRAAGGNQPQHF.

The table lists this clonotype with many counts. The CDR3 protein is CSARNPSYNEQFF. In DNA form, the CDR3 reads TGCAGTGCTAGAAATCCCTCCTACAATGAGCAGTTCTTC. The chain combines TRBV20-1 with TRBJ2-1; D gene ambiguous. Germline V CDR1 and CDR2: DFQATT, SNEGSKA (reference sequence). This CDR3 comprises 13 residues. Trimming removed 2 bases at V and 0 bases at J, with 5 bases between.

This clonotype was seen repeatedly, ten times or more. The CDR3 DNA follows: TGTGCCAGCAGCTTACTAGCGACGAGCACAGATACGCAGTATTTT. Translation: CASSLLATSTDTQYF. The gene calls are TRBV7-3 and TRBJ2-3; perhaps TRBD2 as D (6 bases). This CDR3 region has 15 residues. With 2 bases removed from V and 0 bases from J, the gap between germline ends came to 9 bases. In germline, CDR1 is SGHTA, CDR2 FQGTGA.

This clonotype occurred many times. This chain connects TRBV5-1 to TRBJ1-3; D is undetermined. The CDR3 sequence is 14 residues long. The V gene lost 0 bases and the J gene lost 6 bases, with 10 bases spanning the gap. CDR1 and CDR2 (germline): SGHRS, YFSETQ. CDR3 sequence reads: CASSLEPNENTIYF. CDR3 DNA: TGCGCCAGCAGCTTGGAACCCAATGAAAACACCATATATTTT.

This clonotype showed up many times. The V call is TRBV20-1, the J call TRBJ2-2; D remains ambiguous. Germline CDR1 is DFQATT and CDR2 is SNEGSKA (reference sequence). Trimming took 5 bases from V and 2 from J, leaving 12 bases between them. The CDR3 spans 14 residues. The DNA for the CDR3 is TGCAGTGCTTACTCCCCTGATAACACCGGGGAGCTGTTTTTT. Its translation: CSAYSPDNTGELFF.

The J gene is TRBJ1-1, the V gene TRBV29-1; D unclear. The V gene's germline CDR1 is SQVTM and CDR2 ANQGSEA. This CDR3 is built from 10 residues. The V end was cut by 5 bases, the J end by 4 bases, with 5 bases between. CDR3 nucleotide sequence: TGCAGCGTTTTTACCACTGAAGCTTTCTTT. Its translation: CSVFTTEAFF.

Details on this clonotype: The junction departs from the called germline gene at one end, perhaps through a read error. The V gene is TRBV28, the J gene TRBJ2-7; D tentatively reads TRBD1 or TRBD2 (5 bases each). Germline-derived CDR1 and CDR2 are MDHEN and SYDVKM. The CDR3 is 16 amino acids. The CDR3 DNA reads TGTGCCAGCAGTTCAAAGATGGGACGGGGAATGCACGACCAGTACTTC. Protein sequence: CASSSKMGRGMHDQYF.

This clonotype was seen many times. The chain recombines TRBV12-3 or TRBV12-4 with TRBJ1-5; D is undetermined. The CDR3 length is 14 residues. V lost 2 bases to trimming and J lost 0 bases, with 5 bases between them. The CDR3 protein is CASSLQISNQPQHF. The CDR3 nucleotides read TGTGCCAGCAGTTTACAGATTAGCAATCAGCCCCAGCATTTT.

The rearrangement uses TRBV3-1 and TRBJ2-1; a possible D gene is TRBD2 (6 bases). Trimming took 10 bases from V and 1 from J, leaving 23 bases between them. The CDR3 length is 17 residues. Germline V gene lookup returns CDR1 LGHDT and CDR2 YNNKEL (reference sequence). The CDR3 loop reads CATCHLTGGPSYNEQFF. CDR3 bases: TGTGCCACCTGCCACCTTACAGGAGGGCCTTCCTACAATGAGCAGTTCTTC.

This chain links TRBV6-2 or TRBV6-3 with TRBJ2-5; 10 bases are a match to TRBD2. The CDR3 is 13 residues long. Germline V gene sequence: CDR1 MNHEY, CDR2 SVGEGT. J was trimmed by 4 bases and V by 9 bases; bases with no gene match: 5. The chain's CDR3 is CASFSGGRETQYF. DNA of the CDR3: TGTGCCAGTTTTAGCGGGGGGAGAGAGACCCAGTACTTC.

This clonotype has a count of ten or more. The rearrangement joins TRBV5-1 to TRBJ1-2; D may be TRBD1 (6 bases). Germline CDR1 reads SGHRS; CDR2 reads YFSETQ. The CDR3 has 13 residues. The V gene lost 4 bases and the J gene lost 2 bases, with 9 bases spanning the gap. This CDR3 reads CASSDGQNYGYTF. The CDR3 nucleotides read TGCGCCAGCAGCGACGGACAGAACTATGGCTACACCTTC.

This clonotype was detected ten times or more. The CDR3 DNA sequence: TGTGCCAGCAGAAGAGAGAATAGCGTACTTAGCACAGATACGCAGTATTTT. Protein product: CASRRENSVLSTDTQYF. This chain uses TRBV7-2 with TRBJ2-3; possible D gene TRBD2, 5 bases. This CDR3 is 17 amino acids long. V lost 6 bases and J 0 bases, leaving 19 bases between the germline ends. In germline, CDR1 is SGHTA, CDR2 FQGNSA.

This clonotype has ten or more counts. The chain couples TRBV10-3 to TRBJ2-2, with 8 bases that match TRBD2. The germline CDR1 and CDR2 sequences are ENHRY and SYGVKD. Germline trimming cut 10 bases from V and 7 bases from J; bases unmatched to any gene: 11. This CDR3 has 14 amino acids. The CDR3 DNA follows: TGTGCCACCAGGGGCGGGACTAGTGACGGGGAGCTGTTTTTT. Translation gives CATRGGTSDGELFF.

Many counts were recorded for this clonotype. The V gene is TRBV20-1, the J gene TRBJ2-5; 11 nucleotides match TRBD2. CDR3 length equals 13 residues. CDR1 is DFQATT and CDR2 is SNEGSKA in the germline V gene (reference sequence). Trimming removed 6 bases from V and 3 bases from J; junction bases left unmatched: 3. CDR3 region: CSARLAGKETQYF. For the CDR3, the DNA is TGCAGTGCCCGACTAGCGGGAAAAGAGACCCAGTACTTC.

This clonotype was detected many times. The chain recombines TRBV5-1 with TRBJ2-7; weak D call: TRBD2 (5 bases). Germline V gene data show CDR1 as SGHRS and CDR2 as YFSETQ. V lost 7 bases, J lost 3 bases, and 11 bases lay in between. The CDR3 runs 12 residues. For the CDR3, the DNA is TGCGCCAGCCGCGAGGGCGGCTACGAGCAGTACTTC. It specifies CASREGGYEQYF.

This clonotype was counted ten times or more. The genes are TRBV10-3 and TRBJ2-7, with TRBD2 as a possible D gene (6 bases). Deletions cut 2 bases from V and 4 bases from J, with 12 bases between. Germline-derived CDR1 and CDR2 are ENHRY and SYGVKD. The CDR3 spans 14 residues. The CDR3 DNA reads TGTGCCATCAGTGAGGTGGAGGGGTTATACGAGCAGTACTTC. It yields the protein CAISEVEGLYEQYF.

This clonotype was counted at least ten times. CDR3 in amino acids: CAISTTSGTENQPQHF. CDR3 nucleotides: TGTGCCATCAGCACTACCAGCGGGACAGAGAATCAGCCCCAGCATTTT. The gene calls are TRBV10-3 and TRBJ1-5, with 7 positions matching TRBD1. The length of the CDR3 is 16 residues. J was trimmed by 4 bases and V by 6 bases; bases with no gene match: 12. Germline CDR1 and CDR2: ENHRY and SYGVKD.

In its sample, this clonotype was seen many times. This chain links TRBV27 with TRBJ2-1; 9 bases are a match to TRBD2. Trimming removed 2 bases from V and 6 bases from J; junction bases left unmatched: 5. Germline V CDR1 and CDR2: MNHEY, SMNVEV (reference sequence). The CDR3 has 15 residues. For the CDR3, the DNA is TGTGCCAGCAGTTTAGTCCTAGCGGGGTTCAATGAGCAGTTCTTC. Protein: CASSLVLAGFNEQFF.

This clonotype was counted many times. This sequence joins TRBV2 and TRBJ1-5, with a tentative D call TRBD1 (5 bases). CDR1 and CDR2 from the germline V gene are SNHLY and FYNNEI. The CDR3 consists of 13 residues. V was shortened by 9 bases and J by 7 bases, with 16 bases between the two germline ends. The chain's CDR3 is CARGVGGGQPQHF. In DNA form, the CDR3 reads TGTGCCAGGGGAGTGGGGGGTGGACAGCCCCAGCATTTT.

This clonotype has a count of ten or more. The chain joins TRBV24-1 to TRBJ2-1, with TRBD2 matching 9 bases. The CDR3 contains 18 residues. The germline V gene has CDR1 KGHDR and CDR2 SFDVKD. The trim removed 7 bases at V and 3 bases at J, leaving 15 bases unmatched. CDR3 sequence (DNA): TGTGCCACCAGACCCAACCCGGTAGCGGGAGCCGGCTACAATGAGCAGTTCTTC. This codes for CATRPNPVAGAGYNEQFF.

The CDR3 here is CASSMRSSLNTGELFF. The CDR3, as DNA: TGTGCCAGTAGTATGCGTAGTAGCTTGAACACCGGGGAGCTGTTTTTT. The gene calls are TRBV19 and TRBJ2-2; the D is unclear. Germline-derived CDR1 and CDR2 are LNHDA and SQIVND (reference sequence). This CDR3 comprises 16 residues. Trimming stripped 3 bases from V and 1 base from J, with 12 bases between.

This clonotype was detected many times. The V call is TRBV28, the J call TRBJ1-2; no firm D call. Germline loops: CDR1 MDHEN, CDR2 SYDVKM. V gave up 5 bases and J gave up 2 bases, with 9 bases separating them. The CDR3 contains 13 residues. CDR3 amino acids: CASSIPPNYGYTF. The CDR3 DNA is TGTGCCAGCAGTATCCCCCCAAACTATGGCTACACCTTC.

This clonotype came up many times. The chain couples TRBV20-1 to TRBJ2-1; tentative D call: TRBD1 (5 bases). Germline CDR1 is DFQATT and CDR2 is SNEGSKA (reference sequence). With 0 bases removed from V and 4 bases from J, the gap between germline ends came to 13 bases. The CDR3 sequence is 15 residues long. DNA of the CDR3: TGCAGTGCTAGAGATGGGGCCCGGGTGTACAATGAGCAGTTCTTC. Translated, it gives CSARDGARVYNEQFF.

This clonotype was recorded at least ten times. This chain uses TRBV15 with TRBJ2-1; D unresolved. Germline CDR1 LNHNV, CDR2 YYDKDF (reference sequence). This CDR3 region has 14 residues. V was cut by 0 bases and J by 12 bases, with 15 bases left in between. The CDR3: CATSRDRQEMMQFF. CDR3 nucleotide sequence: TGTGCCACCAGCAGAGATCGGCAGGAGATGATGCAGTTCTTC.

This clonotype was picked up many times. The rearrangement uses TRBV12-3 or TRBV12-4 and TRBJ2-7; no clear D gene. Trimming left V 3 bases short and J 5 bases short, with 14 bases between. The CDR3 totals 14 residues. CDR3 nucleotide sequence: TGTGCCAGCAGTTTTAGGCGGCCGCAGAACGAGCAGTACTTC. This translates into CASSFRRPQNEQYF.

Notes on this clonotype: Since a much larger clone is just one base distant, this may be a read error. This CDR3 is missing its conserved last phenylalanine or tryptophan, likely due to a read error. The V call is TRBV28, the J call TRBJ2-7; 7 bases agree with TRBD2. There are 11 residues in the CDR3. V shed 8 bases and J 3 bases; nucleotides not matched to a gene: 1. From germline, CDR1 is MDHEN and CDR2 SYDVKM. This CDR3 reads CASWGGYEQYL. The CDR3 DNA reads TGTGCCAGCTGGGGGGGCTACGAGCAGTACTTG.

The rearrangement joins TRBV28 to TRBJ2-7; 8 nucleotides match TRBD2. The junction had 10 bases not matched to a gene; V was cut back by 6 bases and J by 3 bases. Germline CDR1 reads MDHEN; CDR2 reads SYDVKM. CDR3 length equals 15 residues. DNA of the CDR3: TGTGCCAGCAGCCCCGGGGGGGCCGATCTCTACGAGCAGTACTTC. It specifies CASSPGGADLYEQYF.